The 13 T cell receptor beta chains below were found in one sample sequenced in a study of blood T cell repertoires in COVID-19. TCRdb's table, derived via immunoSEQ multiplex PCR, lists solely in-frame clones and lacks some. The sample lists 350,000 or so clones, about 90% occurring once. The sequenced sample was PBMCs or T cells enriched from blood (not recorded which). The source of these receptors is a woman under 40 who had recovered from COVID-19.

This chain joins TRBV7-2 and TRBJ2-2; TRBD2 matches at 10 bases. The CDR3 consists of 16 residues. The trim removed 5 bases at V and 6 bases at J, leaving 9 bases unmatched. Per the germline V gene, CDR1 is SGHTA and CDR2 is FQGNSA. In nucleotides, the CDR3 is TGTGCCAGCAGCCGTAAACTAGCGGGGCGGTCCGGGGAGCTGTTTTTT. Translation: CASSRKLAGRSGELFF. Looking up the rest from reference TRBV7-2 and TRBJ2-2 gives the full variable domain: GAGVSQSPSNKVTEKGKDVELRCDPISGHTALYWYRQSLGQGLEFLIYFQGNSAPDKSGLPSDRFSAERTGGSVSTLTIQRTQQEDSAVYLCASSRKLAGRSGELFFGEGSRLTVL.

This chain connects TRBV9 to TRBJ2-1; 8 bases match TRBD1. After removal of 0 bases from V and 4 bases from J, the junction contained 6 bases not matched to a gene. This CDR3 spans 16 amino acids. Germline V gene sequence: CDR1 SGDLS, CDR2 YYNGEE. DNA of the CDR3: TGTGCCAGCAGCGTAGTTGGGACAGGACTTTACAATGAGCAGTTCTTC. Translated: CASSVVGTGLYNEQFF.

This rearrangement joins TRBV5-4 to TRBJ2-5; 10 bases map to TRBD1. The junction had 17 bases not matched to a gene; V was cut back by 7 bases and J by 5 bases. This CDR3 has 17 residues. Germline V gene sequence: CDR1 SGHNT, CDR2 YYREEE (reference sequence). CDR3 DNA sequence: TGTGCCAGCCGTTCACTTAAGGACAGGGGGGCTGGTGAGACCCAGTACTTC. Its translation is CASRSLKDRGAGETQYF.

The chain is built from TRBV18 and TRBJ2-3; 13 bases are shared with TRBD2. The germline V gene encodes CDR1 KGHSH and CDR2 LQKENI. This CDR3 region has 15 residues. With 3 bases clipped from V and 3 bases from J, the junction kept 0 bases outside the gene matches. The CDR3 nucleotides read TGTGCCAGCTCACCGACTAGCGGGGGGACAGATACGCAGTATTTT. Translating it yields CASSPTSGGTDTQYF.

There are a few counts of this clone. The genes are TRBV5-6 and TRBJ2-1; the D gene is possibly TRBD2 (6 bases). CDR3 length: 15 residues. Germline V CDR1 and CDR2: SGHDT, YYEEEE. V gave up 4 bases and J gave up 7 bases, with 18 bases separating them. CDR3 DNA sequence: TGTGCCAGCAGCCCGCCGGGCGGGGTTGGGAATGAGCAGTTCTTC. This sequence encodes CASSPPGGVGNEQFF.

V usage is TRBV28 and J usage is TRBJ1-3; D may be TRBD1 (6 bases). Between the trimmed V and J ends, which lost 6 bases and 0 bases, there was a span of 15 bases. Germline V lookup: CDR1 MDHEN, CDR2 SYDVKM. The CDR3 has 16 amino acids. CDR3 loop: CASSKFGQSSGNTIYF. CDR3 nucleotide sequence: TGTGCCAGCAGCAAGTTCGGACAGTCCTCTGGAAACACCATATATTTT.

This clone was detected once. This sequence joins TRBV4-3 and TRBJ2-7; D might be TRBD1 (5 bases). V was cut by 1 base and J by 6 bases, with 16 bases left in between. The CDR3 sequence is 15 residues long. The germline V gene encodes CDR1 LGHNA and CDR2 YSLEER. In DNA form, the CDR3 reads TGCGCCAGCAGCCAAGTATCGGCAGGGTTGGGCGAGCAGTACTTC. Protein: CASSQVSAGLGEQYF.

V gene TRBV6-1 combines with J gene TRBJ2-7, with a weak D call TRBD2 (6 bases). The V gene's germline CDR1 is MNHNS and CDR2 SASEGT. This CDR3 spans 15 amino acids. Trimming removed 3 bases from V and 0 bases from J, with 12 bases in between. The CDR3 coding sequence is TGTGCCAGCAGTGATGGGGGGACGCCCTCCTACGAGCAGTACTTC. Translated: CASSDGGTPSYEQYF.

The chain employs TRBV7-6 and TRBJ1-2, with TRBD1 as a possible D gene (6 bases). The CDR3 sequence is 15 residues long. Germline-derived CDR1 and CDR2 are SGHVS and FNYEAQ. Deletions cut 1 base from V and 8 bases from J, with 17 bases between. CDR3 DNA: TGTGCCAGCAGCTTAGTCTCGGGGGGCCCCGAGGGCTACACCTTC. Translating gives CASSLVSGGPEGYTF.

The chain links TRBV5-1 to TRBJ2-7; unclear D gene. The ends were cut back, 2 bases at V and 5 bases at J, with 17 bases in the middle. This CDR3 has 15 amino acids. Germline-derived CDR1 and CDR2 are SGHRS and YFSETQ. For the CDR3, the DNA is TGCGCCAGCAGCTTTAACGAGTTTTGGAGTGACGAGCAGTACTTC. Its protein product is CASSFNEFWSDEQYF.

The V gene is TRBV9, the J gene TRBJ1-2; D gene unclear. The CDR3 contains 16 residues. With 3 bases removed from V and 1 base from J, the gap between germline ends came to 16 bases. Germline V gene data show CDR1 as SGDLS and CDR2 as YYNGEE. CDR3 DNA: TGTGCCAGCAGCGGGCGGCGTCAGCGATATAACTATGGCTACACCTTC. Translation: CASSGRRQRYNYGYTF.

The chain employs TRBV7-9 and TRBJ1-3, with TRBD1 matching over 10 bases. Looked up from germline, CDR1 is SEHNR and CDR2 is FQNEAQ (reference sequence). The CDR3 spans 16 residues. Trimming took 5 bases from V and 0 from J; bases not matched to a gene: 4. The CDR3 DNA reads TGTGCCAGCAGCACGGGACAGGGGACCTCTGGAAACACCATATATTTT. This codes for CASSTGQGTSGNTIYF.

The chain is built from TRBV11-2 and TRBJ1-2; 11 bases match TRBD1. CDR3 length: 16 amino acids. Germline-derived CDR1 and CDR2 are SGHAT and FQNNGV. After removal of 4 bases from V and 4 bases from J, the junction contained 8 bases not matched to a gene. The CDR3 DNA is TGTGCCAGCAGCTCCCGGACAGGGGGCGCCTTCTATGGCTACACCTTC. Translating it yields CASSSRTGGAFYGYTF. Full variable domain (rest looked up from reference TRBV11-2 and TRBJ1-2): EAGVAQSPRYKIIEKRQSVAFWCNPISGHATLYWYQQILGQGPKLLIQFQNNGVVDDSQLPKDRFSAERLKGVDSTLKIQPAKLEDSAVYLCASSSRTGGAFYGYTFGSGTRLTVV.